This entry lists 8 T cell receptor beta chains sequenced from one sample in a study of blood T cell repertoires in COVID-19. Data came from immunoSEQ multiplex PCR; TCRdb stores just in-frame clones and leaves some out. The data show under 200,000 clones, with about 89% seen just once and 2% to 3% held by the top ten. Specimen: peripheral blood. Every receptor here comes from a man aged 40-50 years with active or convalescent COVID-19.

V gene TRBV6-5 combines with J gene TRBJ1-1; possible D gene TRBD1, 5 bases. This CDR3 is built from 13 residues. Trimming pared 6 bases from V and 6 bases from J, leaving 14 bases between. CDR1 is MNHEY, CDR2 SVGAGI, per germline. The CDR3 sequence: CASSPAGRPEAFF. CDR3 nucleotide sequence: TGTGCCAGCAGCCCCGCAGGGCGGCCTGAAGCTTTCTTT.

This clone appeared a few times. At the DNA level, this CDR3 is encoded by other sequences in the same sample as well. V is TRBV2 and J is TRBJ2-1; 10 bases map to TRBD1. Germline trimming cut 5 bases from V and 5 bases from J; bases unmatched to any gene: 3. In germline, CDR1 is SNHLY, CDR2 FYNNEI. The length of the CDR3 is 14 residues. CDR3 in DNA: TGTGCCAGCAGTTGGGACAGGGGCGACAATGAGCAGTTCTTC. Translating gives CASSWDRGDNEQFF.

This chain joins TRBV4-2 and TRBJ1-4; D not resolved. Germline assignment: CDR1 LGHNA and CDR2 YNFKEQ. The CDR3 contains 12 residues. The germline V and J ends were trimmed by 1 base and 7 bases, with 4 bases remaining between them. CDR3 protein: CASSQAGEKLFF. The DNA of the CDR3 is TGTGCCAGCAGCCAAGCGGGTGAAAAACTGTTTTTT.

The gene calls are TRBV7-9 and TRBJ1-1, with TRBD1 matching over 7 bases. This CDR3 spans 17 amino acids. The germline CDR1 and CDR2 sequences are SEHNR and FQNEAQ (reference sequence). V was pared by 5 bases and J by 0 bases, with 12 bases of the junction left unmatched. DNA for the CDR3: TGTGCCAGCAGCCGACTTCGACAGGGACCCATGAACACTGAAGCTTTCTTT. Protein product: CASSRLRQGPMNTEAFF.

The V call is TRBV29-1, the J call TRBJ2-1; 9 bases match TRBD1. CDR3 length: 18 amino acids. V shed 6 bases and J 3 bases; nucleotides not matched to a gene: 18. CDR1 is SQVTM and CDR2 is ANQGSEA in the germline V gene. The CDR3 region has the DNA TGCAGCGTCCGGGCAGGGACAGGGCCGATCGCCTACTACAATGAGCAGTTCTTC. It is translated as CSVRAGTGPIAYYNEQFF.

The rearrangement uses TRBV6-4 and TRBJ2-3; TRBD2 matches 7 bases. The CDR3 covers 14 residues. Germline-derived CDR1 and CDR2 are MRHNA and SNTAGT. Trimming removed 2 bases from V and 1 base from J; junction bases left unmatched: 0. The CDR3 sequence is CASSDTSGTDTQYF. The CDR3 DNA follows: TGTGCCAGCAGTGACACTAGCGGCACAGATACGCAGTATTTT.

This chain links TRBV14 with TRBJ2-1; possible D gene TRBD2, 5 bases. Trimming removed 0 bases from V and 7 bases from J, with 10 bases in between. This CDR3 has 14 amino acids. CDR1 is SGHDN, CDR2 FVKESK, per germline. The CDR3 loop is CASSQDRGWNEQFF. Here the CDR3 DNA reads TGTGCCAGCAGCCAAGATCGGGGTTGGAATGAGCAGTTCTTC.

This clone was observed a handful of times. The rearrangement joins TRBV27 to TRBJ2-1; 7 bases align to TRBD2. Germline V lookup: CDR1 MNHEY, CDR2 SMNVEV (reference sequence). The CDR3 consists of 15 residues. V trimming: 3 bases; J trimming: 5 bases; junction bases outside the gene matches: 7. DNA for the CDR3: TGTGCCAGCAGTTTTTCCCGGGACTACAACAATGAGCAGTTCTTC. The encoded protein is CASSFSRDYNNEQFF.